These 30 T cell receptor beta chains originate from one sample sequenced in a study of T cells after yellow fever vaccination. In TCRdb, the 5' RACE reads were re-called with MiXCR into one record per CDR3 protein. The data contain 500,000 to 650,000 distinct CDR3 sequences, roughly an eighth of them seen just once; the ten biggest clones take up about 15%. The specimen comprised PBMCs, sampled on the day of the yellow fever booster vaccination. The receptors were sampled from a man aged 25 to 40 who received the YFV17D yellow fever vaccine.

Here the CDR3 reads CASIPSGISTDTQYF. In DNA, the CDR3 is TGTGCCAGCATCCCTAGCGGGATAAGCACAGATACGCAGTATTTT. This rearrangement joins TRBV7-2 to TRBJ2-3; 9 bases align to TRBD2. Germline V lookup: CDR1 SGHTA, CDR2 FQGNSA. The V and J ends lost 7 bases and 0 bases, in that order; junction bases with no gene match: 5. The CDR3 consists of 15 residues.

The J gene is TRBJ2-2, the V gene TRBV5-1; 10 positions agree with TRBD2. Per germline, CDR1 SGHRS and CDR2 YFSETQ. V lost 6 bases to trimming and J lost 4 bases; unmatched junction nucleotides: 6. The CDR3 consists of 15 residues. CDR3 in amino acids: CASTGTSGITGELFF. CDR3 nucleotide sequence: TGCGCCAGCACTGGTACTAGCGGGATCACCGGGGAGCTGTTTTTT.

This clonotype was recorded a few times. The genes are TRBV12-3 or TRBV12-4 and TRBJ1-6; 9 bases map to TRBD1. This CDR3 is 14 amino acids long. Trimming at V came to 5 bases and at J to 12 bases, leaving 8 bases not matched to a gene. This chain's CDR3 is CASSLDRGFGPLHF. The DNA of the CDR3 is TGTGCCAGCAGTCTGGACAGGGGCTTCGGACCCCTCCACTTT.

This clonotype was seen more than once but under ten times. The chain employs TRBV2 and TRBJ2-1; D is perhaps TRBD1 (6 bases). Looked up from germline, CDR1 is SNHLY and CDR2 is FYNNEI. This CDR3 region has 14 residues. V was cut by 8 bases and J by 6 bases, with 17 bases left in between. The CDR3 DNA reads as TGTGCCAGCCCTAAGGGGGAACTGGCCAATGAGCAGTTCTTC. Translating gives CASPKGELANEQFF.

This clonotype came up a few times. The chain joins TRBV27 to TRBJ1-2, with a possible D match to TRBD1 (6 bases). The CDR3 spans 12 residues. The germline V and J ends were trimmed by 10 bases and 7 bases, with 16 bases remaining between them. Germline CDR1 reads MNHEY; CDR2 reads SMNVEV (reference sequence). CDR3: CATQGRGFGYTF. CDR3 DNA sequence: TGTGCCACGCAGGGCAGGGGATTTGGCTACACCTTC.

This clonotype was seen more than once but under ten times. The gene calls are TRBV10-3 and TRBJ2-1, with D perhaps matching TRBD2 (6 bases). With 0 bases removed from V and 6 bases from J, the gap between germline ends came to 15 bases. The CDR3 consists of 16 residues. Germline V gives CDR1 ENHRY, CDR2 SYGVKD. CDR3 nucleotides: TGTGCCATCAGTGAGTCTTTGGACTACCCCTTCAATGAGCAGTTCTTC. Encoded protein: CAISESLDYPFNEQFF.

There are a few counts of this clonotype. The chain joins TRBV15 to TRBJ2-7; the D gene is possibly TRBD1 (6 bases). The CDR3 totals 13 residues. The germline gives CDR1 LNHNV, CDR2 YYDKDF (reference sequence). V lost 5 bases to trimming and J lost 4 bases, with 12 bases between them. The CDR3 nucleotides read TGTGCCACCAGCGGGCTAGGGGGTTACGAGCAGTACTTC. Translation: CATSGLGGYEQYF.

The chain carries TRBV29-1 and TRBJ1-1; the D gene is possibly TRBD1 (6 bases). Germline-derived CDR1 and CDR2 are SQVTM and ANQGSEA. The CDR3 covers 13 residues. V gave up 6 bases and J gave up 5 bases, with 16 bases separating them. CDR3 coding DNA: TGCAGCGTCCGAGCGGGGGGCAGGACTGAAGCTTTCTTT. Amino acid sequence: CSVRAGGRTEAFF.

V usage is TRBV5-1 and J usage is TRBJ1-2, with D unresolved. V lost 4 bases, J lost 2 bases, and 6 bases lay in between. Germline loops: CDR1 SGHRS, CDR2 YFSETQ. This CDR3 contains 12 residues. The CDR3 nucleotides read TGCGCCAGCAGCGAGACAAACTATGGCTACACCTTC. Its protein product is CASSETNYGYTF.

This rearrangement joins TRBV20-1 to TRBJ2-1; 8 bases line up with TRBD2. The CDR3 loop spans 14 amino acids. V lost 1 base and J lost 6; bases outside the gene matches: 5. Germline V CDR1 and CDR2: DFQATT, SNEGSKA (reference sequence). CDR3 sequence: CSARASGRGNEQFF. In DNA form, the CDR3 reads TGCAGTGCTAGAGCGAGCGGGAGAGGCAATGAGCAGTTCTTC.

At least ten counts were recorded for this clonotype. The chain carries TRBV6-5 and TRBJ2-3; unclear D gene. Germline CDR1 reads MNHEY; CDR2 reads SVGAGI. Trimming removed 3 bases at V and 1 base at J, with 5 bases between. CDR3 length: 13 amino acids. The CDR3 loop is CASSYGGTDTQYF. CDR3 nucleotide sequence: TGTGCCAGCAGTTATGGGGGCACAGATACGCAGTATTTT.

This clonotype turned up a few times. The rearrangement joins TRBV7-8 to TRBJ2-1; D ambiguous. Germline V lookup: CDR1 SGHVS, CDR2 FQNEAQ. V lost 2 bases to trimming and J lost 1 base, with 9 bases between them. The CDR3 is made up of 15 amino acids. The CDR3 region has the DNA TGTGCCAGCAGCTTAATACTTGGTTCCTACAATGAGCAGTTCTTC. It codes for CASSLILGSYNEQFF.

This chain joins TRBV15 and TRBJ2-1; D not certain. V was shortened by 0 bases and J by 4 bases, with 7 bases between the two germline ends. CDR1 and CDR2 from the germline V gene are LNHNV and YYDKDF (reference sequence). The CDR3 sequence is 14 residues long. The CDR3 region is CATSRDNGYNEQFF. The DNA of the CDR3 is TGTGCCACCAGCAGAGATAACGGTTACAATGAGCAGTTCTTC.

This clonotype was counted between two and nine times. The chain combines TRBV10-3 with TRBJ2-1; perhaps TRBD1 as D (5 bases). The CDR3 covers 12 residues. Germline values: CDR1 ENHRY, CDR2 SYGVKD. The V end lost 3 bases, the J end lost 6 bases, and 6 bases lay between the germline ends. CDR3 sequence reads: CAISDRGNEQFF. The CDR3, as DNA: TGTGCCATCAGTGATAGGGGCAATGAGCAGTTCTTC.

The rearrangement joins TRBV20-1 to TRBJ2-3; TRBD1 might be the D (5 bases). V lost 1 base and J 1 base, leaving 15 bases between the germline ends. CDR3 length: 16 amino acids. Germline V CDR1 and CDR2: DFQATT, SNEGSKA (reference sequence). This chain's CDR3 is CSARVLQGGRTDTQYF. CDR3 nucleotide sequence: TGCAGTGCTAGAGTTCTCCAGGGCGGCCGCACAGATACGCAGTATTTT.

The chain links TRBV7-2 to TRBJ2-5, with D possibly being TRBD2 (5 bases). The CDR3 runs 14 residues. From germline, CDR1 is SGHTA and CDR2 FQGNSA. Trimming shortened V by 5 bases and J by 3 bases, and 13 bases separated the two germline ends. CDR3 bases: TGTGCCAGCAGCACTGGACTCATTAAAGAGACCCAGTACTTC. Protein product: CASSTGLIKETQYF.

CDR3 region: CSVRAGVNEQYF. The CDR3 DNA is TGCAGTGTCCGAGCGGGTGTCAACGAGCAGTACTTC. The chain recombines TRBV20-1 with TRBJ2-7, with a tentative D call TRBD2 (6 bases). CDR1 and CDR2 from the germline V gene are DFQATT and SNEGSKA (reference sequence). Trimming took off 7 bases at V and 5 bases at J, with 15 bases between the two ends. This CDR3 is 12 amino acids long.

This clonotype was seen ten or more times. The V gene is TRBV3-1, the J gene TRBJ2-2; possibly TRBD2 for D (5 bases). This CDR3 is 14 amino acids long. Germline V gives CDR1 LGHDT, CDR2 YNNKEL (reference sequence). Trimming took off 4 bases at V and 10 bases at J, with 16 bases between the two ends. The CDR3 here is CASSLRVQREELFF. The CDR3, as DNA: TGTGCCAGCAGCCTCCGGGTCCAGAGGGAGGAGCTGTTTTTT.

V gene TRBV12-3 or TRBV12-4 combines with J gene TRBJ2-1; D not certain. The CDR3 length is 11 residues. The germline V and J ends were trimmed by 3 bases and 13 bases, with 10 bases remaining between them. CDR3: CASSLLSIQFF. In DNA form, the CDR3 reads TGTGCCAGCAGTTTGCTGAGTATTCAGTTCTTC.

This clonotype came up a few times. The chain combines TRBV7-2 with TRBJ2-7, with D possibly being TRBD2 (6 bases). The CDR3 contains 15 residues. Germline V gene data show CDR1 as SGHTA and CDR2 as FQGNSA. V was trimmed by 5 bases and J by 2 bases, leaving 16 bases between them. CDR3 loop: CASSTLQSGPYEQYF. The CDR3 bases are TGTGCCAGCAGCACGCTGCAAAGCGGGCCCTACGAGCAGTACTTC.

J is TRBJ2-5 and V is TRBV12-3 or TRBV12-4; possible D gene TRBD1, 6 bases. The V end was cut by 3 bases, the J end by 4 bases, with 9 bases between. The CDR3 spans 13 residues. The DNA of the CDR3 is TGTGCCAGCAGTTTTGTCAGGGGAGAGACCCAGTACTTC. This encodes CASSFVRGETQYF.

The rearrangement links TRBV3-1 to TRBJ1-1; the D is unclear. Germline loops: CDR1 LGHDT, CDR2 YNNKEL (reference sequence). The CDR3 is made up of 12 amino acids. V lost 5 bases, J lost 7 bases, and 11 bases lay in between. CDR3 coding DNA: TGTGCCAGCAGCAACGGATACAATGAAGCTTTCTTT. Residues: CASSNGYNEAFF.

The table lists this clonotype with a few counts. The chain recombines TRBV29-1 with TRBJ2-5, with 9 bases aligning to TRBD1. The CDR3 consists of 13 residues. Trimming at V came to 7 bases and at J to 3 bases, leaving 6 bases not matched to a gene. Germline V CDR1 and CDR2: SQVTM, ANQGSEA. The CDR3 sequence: CSASGQGKETQYF. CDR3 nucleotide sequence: TGCAGCGCTTCGGGACAGGGAAAAGAGACCCAGTACTTC.

DNA for the CDR3: TGTGCCAGCAGCTATTTCAGGGGGCGCACAGATACGCAGTATTTT. This encodes CASSYFRGRTDTQYF. This rearrangement joins TRBV7-2 to TRBJ2-3; 8 nucleotides agree with TRBD1. This CDR3 spans 15 amino acids. CDR1 SGHTA and CDR2 FQGNSA come from the germline V gene. V lost 4 bases to trimming and J lost 1 base; unmatched junction nucleotides: 4.

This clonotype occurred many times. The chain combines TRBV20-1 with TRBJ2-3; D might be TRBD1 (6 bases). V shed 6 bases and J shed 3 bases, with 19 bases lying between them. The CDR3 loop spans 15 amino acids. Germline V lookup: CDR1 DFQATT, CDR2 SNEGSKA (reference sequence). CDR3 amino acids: CSAPSLGAGTDTQYF. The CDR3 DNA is TGCAGTGCCCCAAGCCTGGGGGCAGGTACAGATACGCAGTATTTT.

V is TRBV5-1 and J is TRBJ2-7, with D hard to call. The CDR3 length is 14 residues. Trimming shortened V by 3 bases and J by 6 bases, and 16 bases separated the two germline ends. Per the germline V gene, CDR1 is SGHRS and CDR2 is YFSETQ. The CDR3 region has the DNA TGCGCCAGCAGCTCATCATTGACAAGTGGCGAGCAGTACTTC. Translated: CASSSSLTSGEQYF.

CDR3 nucleotides: TGCAGTGCTAGACCTCCTTTAGCGGGTAACTATCTCTGGGAGCAGTACTTC. It translates to CSARPPLAGNYLWEQYF. The rearrangement joins TRBV20-1 to TRBJ2-7; the match to TRBD2 covers 7 bases. Germline V CDR1 and CDR2: DFQATT, SNEGSKA (reference sequence). There are 17 residues in the CDR3. Losses at the gene ends were 2 bases for V and 7 bases for J; bases not matched to a gene: 20.

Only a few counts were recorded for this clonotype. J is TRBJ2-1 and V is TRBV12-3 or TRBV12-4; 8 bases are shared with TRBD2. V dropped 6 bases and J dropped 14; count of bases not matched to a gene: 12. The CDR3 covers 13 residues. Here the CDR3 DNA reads TGTGCCAGCAGGCCTGCTATGCGGGGGGAAAAGTTCTTC. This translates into CASRPAMRGEKFF.

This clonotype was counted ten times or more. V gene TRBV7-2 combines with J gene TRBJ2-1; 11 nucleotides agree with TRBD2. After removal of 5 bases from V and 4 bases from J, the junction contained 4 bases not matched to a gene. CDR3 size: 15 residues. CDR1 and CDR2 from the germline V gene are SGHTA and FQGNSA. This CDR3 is CASSVTSGSYNEQFF. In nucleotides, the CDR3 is TGTGCCAGCAGCGTCACTAGCGGGAGTTACAATGAGCAGTTCTTC. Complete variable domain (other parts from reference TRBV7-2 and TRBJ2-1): GAGVSQSPSNKVTEKGKDVELRCDPISGHTALYWYRQSLGQGLEFLIYFQGNSAPDKSGLPSDRFSAERTGGSVSTLTIQRTQQEDSAVYLCASSVTSGSYNEQFFGPGTRLTVL.

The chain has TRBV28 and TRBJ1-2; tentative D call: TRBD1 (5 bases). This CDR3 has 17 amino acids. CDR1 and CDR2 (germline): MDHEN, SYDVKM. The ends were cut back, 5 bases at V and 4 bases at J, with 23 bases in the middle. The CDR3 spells CASSMGGDGLRGYGYTF. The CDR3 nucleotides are TGTGCCAGCAGTATGGGGGGAGACGGGCTTCGCGGCTATGGCTACACCTTC.